A selection of T cell receptor beta chains follows, all from one sample in a study of T cell repertoires in cytomegalovirus infection. Via MiXCR, TCRdb re-called the reads, giving one row per CDR3 protein. The table lists about 740,000 distinct CDR3 sequences, roughly 35% of them singletons. The sequencing input was PBMCs. The source of these receptors is a human donor in good health (CMV status not recorded). Some clones in this sample may be carry-over from other donors' samples. Both conserved end residues are trimmed from each CDR3.

ASSPEDRGDRGYT,TRBV5-1
ASSPLGQRTRANTEAF,TRBV18
ASSLDTLGTTEAF,TRBV28
ASRGGPTTDTQY,TRBV5-1
ASSLRGSGNQPQH,TRBV27
ASSRLPNEQF,TRBV14
ASGSTDTQY,TRBV12-5
ASRAQGNNSPLH,TRBV12-3/TRBV12-4
ASSLAPGLGTGRTGELF,TRBV7-8
ASKYQETQY,TRBV5-1
SVESGRLEGDEQY,TRBV29-1
ASSLGAGRGSYNEQF,TRBV7-6
SAKIGAGQETQY,TRBV20-1
ASSLGSGRGEQY,TRBV7-9
ASSPGAPGEQY,TRBV27
ASRGGTVGTETQY,TRBV6-1
SARWTSGRSWAPQY,TRBV20-1
ASSPFPGVGPEAF,TRBV18
ASSVVPQFTDTQY,TRBV9
ASSRGGGDSSYEQY,TRBV7-9
ASSLGPIRRVQETQY,TRBV7-6
ASSPDRGTF,TRBV7-2
AISLGPQETQY,TRBV10-3
ASSIGQGPQH,TRBV19
ASSPRTPATNEKLF,TRBV18
ATHDGTSGFTGELF,TRBV24-1
ASQITDRAHTEAF,TRBV25-1
SAKRGAGTDTQY,TRBV20-1
ASSEARAGSQPQH,TRBV2
ASSPMPYSNQPQH,TRBV7-2
ASSLTGTGGFRNTEAF,TRBV12-3/TRBV12-4
SARPTSGKETQY,TRBV20-1
SARAGAGTQY,TRBV20-1
ASSLAPSGSTYEQY,TRBV7-2
SSSFRFRNTVELF,TRBV28
ASSTVGVWGLSQETQY,TRBV7-6
ASSQMGLPPGELF,TRBV4-1
ASSLDTPSGSYEQY,TRBV11-3